This TCR beta chain was recorded in a study of control samples from healthy donors and cancer patients (dated by TCRdb to 2018 to 2021). Comment on this clone: This receptor's antigen is unknown. The input lacks base qualities; no much larger clone sits a single base away.

Receptors were amplified or captured by the immunoSEQ multiplex PCR assay. Entries here come from immuneACCESS through TCRdb and include only in-frame sequences with V and J called. Some clones fail to appear in such tables; in the studies checked, an unresolved V gene covers under half of the shortfall, and the cause of the remainder is unknown. This sample is represented by some 90,000 clones; around 86% of them were singletons. Roughly 1.2% of the sample is held by the ten biggest clonotypes. This sequence originates from a woman aged 45 to 65 in good health. Sequenced sample: blood.

The CDR3 in this case is CASSQRTSGRGIYEQYF. Here is the DNA: TGCGCCAGCAGCCAAAGGACTAGCGGGAGGGGCATCTACGAGCAGTACTTC. The receptor chain draws on TRBV5-1 and TRBJ2-7, with 15 bases matching TRBD2. There are 17 amino acids in the CDR3, from cysteine to phenylalanine inclusive. Kept here is only the CDR3 DNA, which spans 51 bases and is read in frame from base 1. CDR1 SGHRS and CDR2 YFSETQ were looked up in the germline V gene. Relative to germline, V is missing 4 bases and J is missing 3 bases, with 8 bases of the junction outside any gene match.